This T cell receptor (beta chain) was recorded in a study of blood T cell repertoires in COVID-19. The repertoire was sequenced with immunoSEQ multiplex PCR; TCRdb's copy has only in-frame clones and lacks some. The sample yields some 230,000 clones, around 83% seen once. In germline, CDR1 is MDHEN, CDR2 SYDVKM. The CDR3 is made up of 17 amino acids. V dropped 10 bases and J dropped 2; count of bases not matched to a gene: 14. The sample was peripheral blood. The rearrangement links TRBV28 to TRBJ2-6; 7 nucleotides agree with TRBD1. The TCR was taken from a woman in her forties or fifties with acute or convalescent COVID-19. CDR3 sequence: CATTSDRYLAGANVLTF. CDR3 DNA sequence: TGTGCCACCACCTCGGACAGGTATTTGGCTGGGGCCAACGTCCTGACTTTC.